Reported below is one TCR beta chain. This sample is part of a study of regulatory T cells in long-lasting Graves disease. Arm-PCR of CDR3 regions and iRepertoire HTBI primers were used to build TCR beta libraries. TCRdb re-called the multiplex PCR reads through MiXCR, storing one row per CDR3 protein. The data contain about 620,000 distinct CDR3 sequences, approximately 15% of them singletons. Sample time point: newly diagnosed GD, antithyroid drugs for less than 3 months. The TCR library used RNA extracted from PBMCs. The CDR3 runs 16 residues. Germline CDR1 reads LGHNA; CDR2 reads YNFKEQ. V was trimmed by 0 bases and J by 3 bases, leaving 12 bases between them. These data were also reused for a study on T cells in Graves' hyperthyroidism and ophthalmopathy. That publication notes: Those with hyperthyroidism were 18 to 65 years old, newly diagnosed, and ill for under 2 months. Blood shared most expanded thyroid clonotypes above 0.001. Model-based prediction identified ophthalmopathy a median roughly six months prior to its onset.

V usage is TRBV4-2 and J usage is TRBJ1-5; D is uncertain. Sequences were derived from peripheral blood mononuclear cells (PBMCs), sampled at new diagnosis, from a patient treated with antithyroid drugs. The sequence was obtained from a woman aged 25 to 39 with Graves disease. In nucleotides, the CDR3 is TGTGCCAGCAGCCAAGATCCTGACGGTTACAATCAGCCCCAGCATTTT. Residues: CASSQDPDGYNQPQHF.